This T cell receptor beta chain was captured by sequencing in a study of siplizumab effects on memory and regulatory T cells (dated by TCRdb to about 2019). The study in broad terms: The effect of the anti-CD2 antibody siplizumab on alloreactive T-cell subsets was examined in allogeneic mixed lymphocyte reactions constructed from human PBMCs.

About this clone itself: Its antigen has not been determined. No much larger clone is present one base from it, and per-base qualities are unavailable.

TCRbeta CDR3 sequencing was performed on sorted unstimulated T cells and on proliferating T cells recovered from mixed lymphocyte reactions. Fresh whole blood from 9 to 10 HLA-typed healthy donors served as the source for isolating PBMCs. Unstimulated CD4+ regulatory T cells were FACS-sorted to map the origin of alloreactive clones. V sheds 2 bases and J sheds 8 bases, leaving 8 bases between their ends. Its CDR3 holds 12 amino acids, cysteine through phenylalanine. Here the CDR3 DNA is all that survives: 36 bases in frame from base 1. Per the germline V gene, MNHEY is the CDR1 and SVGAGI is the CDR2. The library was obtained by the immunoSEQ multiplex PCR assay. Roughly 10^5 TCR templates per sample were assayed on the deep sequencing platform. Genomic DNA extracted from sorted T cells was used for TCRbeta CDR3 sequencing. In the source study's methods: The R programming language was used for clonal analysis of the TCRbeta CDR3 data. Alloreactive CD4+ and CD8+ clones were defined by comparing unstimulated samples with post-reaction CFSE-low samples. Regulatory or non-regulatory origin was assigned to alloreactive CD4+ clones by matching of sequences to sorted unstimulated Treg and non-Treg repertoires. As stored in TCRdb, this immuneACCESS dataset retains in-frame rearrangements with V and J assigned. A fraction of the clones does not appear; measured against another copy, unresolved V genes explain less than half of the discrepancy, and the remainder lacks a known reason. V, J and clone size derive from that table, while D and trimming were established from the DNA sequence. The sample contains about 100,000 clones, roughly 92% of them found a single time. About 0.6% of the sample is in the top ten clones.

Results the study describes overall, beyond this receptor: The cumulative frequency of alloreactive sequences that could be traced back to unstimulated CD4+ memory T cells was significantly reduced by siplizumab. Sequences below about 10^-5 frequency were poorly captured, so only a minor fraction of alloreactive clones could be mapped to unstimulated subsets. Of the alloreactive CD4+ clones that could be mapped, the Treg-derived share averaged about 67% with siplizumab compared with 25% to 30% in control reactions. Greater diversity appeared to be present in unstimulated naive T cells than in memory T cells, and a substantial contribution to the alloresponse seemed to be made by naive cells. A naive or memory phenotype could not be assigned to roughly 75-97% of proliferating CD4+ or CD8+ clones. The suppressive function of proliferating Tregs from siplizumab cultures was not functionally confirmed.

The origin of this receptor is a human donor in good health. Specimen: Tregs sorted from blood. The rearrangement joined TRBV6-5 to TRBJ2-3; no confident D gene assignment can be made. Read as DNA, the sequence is TGTGCCAGCAGTTACCTCCGTGGTACGCAGTATTTT. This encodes CASSYLRGTQYF.